What follows are 21 T cell receptor beta chains derived from one specimen sequenced in a study of shared clonotypes between healthy human individuals. Some clones are missing from TCRdb's copy, which holds only in-frame ones; the method was immunoSEQ multiplex PCR. The table records hundreds of thousands of clones, 95% to 96% of them present only once. Naive CD8 cells, CD45RO-negative and positively selected for CCR7, excluded terminally differentiated effector memory CD45RA+ cells. Sequencing input: naive CD8+ T cells sorted from blood. Receptors originate from a woman aged 25-40 years in good health.

This chain links TRBV10-1 with TRBJ2-1; TRBD2 matches at 11 bases. The CDR3 contains 17 residues. Germline V lookup: CDR1 WNHNN, CDR2 SYGVQD (reference sequence). V lost 7 bases to trimming and J lost 5 bases; unmatched junction nucleotides: 13. The CDR3 DNA sequence: TGCGCCAGCACCGAAGGTCCGACTAGCGGGGCCCACAATGAGCAGTTCTTC. Translating gives CASTEGPTSGAHNEQFF.

This CDR3 is CAISRTGSGEQYF. The CDR3 coding sequence is TGTGCCATCAGTAGAACAGGGTCAGGGGAGCAGTACTTC. The V gene is TRBV10-3, the J gene TRBJ2-7; possible D gene TRBD1, 6 bases. Germline V lookup: CDR1 ENHRY, CDR2 SYGVKD. The ends were cut back, 5 bases at V and 7 bases at J, with 15 bases in the middle. The CDR3 covers 13 residues.

The rearrangement joins TRBV9 to TRBJ2-1, with 8 bases lining up with TRBD1. Germline V gene sequence: CDR1 SGDLS, CDR2 YYNGEE. There are 17 residues in the CDR3. The ends lost 7 bases at V and 0 bases at J; junction bases unmatched: 12. The CDR3 region has the DNA TGTGCCAGCGCGGGGACAGGCCGTAGAAGCTCCTACAATGAGCAGTTCTTC. Encoded protein: CASAGTGRRSSYNEQFF.

The rearrangement links TRBV9 to TRBJ2-2, with 9 bases matching TRBD2. V lost 3 bases, J lost 6 bases, and 9 bases stayed unmatched. Germline CDR1 is SGDLS and CDR2 is YYNGEE. The CDR3 contains 16 residues. CDR3 DNA sequence: TGTGCCAGCAGCGGAGTCATAGCGGGAGATCCCGGGGAGCTGTTTTTT. Amino acid sequence: CASSGVIAGDPGELFF.

CDR3 loop: CASSLNPTGGLNTEAFF. CDR3 nucleotide sequence: TGTGCCAGCAGTTTAAACCCAACAGGAGGACTTAACACTGAAGCTTTCTTT. The rearrangement uses TRBV28 and TRBJ1-1; possibly TRBD1 for D (5 bases). Per the germline V gene, CDR1 is MDHEN and CDR2 is SYDVKM. The CDR3 extends over 17 amino acids. V was cut by 2 bases and J by 2 bases, with 18 bases left in between. Complete variable domain (other parts from reference TRBV28 and TRBJ1-1): DVKVTQSSRYLVKRTGEKVFLECVQDMDHENMFWYRQDPGLGLRLIYFSYDVKMKEKGDIPEGYSVSREKKERFSLILESASTNQTSMYLCASSLNPTGGLNTEAFFGQGTRLTVV.

The chain uses TRBV27 and TRBJ2-1; TRBD1 aligns across 10 bases. V shed 6 bases, J shed 9 bases, and the junction held 5 bases outside the gene matches. This CDR3 is 13 amino acids long. Germline V lookup: CDR1 MNHEY, CDR2 SMNVEV (reference sequence). The CDR3: CASSGTGVSEQFF. The CDR3 region has the DNA TGTGCCAGCAGCGGGACAGGGGTTAGTGAGCAGTTCTTC.

V and J are TRBV25-1 and TRBJ2-5, with 7 bases fitting TRBD2. This CDR3 contains 11 residues. Germline CDR1 is MGHDK and CDR2 is SYGVNS. The trim removed 4 bases at V and 11 bases at J, leaving 4 bases unmatched. The CDR3 nucleotides are TGTGCCAGCAGTGTATCGCGGGAGCAGTACTTC. Amino acids: CASSVSREQYF.

CDR3 in amino acids: CASSLFRETQYF. The CDR3 nucleotides are TGTGCCAGCAGTTTATTCCGAGAGACCCAGTACTTC. The V and J genes are TRBV28 and TRBJ2-5; D unclear. The CDR3 length is 12 residues. Germline values: CDR1 MDHEN, CDR2 SYDVKM. Trimming shortened V by 1 base and J by 4 bases, and 4 bases separated the two germline ends.

This clone was seen only a few times. This rearrangement joins TRBV4-2 to TRBJ1-2; D is undetermined. The germline V and J ends were trimmed by 3 bases and 1 base, with 9 bases remaining between them. Looked up from germline, CDR1 is LGHNA and CDR2 is YNFKEQ. The length of the CDR3 is 14 residues. The chain's CDR3 is CASSQNSFNYGYTF. For the CDR3, the DNA is TGTGCCAGCAGCCAGAACAGCTTTAACTATGGCTACACCTTC.

The CDR3 bases are TGCGCCAGCAGCCAAGATATTGAAGATACGCAGTATTTT. Residues: CASSQDIEDTQYF. The chain uses TRBV4-1 and TRBJ2-3, with no clear D. This CDR3 spans 13 amino acids. The ends were cut back, 0 bases at V and 5 bases at J, with 6 bases in the middle. CDR1 MGHRA and CDR2 YSYEKL come from the germline V gene.

Comment on this clone: This same CDR3 is encoded by further DNA sequences in the sample. The chain joins TRBV27 to TRBJ2-3; D call uncertain. The ends were cut back, 0 bases at V and 1 base at J, with 2 bases in the middle. The germline V gene has CDR1 MNHEY and CDR2 SMNVEV (reference sequence). The CDR3 has 13 residues. Here the CDR3 reads CASSLSRTDTQYF. The CDR3 DNA follows: TGTGCCAGCAGTTTATCCCGCACAGATACGCAGTATTTT.

This chain uses TRBV6-5 with TRBJ1-1; D might be TRBD1 (5 bases). Germline V gene sequence: CDR1 MNHEY, CDR2 SVGAGI. Deletions cut 0 bases from V and 4 bases from J, with 12 bases between. CDR3 length: 15 residues. The CDR3 loop reads CASSYSRGWSTEAFF. DNA for the CDR3: TGTGCCAGCAGTTACTCGAGGGGTTGGAGCACTGAAGCTTTCTTT.

V is TRBV9 and J is TRBJ1-5; D is uncertain. CDR1 and CDR2 (germline): SGDLS, YYNGEE. The CDR3 extends over 13 amino acids. The V gene lost 0 bases and the J gene lost 6 bases, with 7 bases spanning the gap. The DNA for the CDR3 is TGTGCCAGCAGCGTAGCGGGAGGTCAGCCCCAGCATTTT. Protein product: CASSVAGGQPQHF.

The V gene is TRBV30, the J gene TRBJ2-7, with 11 nucleotides matching TRBD2. This CDR3 has 15 amino acids. The J segment lost 3 bases and the V segment lost 0 bases, leaving 4 bases of the junction unmatched. CDR1 is GTSNPN and CDR2 is SVGIG in the germline V gene (reference sequence). The CDR3 here is CAWSVPGTSGYEQYF. CDR3 sequence (DNA): TGTGCCTGGAGTGTACCGGGGACTAGCGGCTACGAGCAGTACTTC.

The chain links TRBV4-1 to TRBJ2-7; TRBD2 agrees at 11 bases. Trimming took 0 bases from V and 3 from J; bases not matched to a gene: 4. The CDR3 sequence is 16 residues long. CDR1 is MGHRA, CDR2 YSYEKL, per germline. The CDR3 nucleotides are TGCGCCAGCAGCCAAGATATAGCGGGAGGGGGCTACGAGCAGTACTTC. This translates into CASSQDIAGGGYEQYF.

CDR3 residues: CASSPIWEIETQYF. The CDR3 DNA is TGTGCCAGCAGCCCGATATGGGAGATAGAGACCCAGTACTTC. The chain employs TRBV7-8 and TRBJ2-5, with D possibly TRBD2 on 5 matching bases. V was trimmed by 5 bases and J by 4 bases, leaving 14 bases between them. CDR3 length equals 14 residues. CDR1 and CDR2 (germline): SGHVS, FQNEAQ.

This clone was detected only a few times. The chain recombines TRBV12-2 with TRBJ2-1; the table's D call of TRBD1 was not tested on the DNA. TRBV12-2 is marked as a pseudogene. This CDR3 comprises 15 residues. The CDR3 reads CASRLAPGHDNEQFF. DNA for the CDR3: TGTGCAAGTCGCTTAGCGCCAGGGCACGACAATGAGCAGTTCTTC.

V and J are TRBV5-1 and TRBJ2-7; a possible D gene is TRBD2 (5 bases). Deletions cut 6 bases from V and 1 base from J, with 20 bases between. Looked up from germline, CDR1 is SGHRS and CDR2 is YFSETQ. The CDR3 loop spans 16 amino acids. The CDR3 here is CASTPVPSRGSYEQYF. In nucleotides, the CDR3 is TGCGCCAGCACCCCCGTCCCGTCCCGGGGTTCCTACGAGCAGTACTTC. Combining the CDR3 with reference TRBV5-1 and TRBJ2-7 gives the whole variable domain KAGVTQTPRYLIKTRGQQVTLSCSPISGHRSVSWYQQTPGQGLQFLFEYFSETQRNKGNFPGRFSGRQFSNSRSEMNVSTLELGDSALYLCASTPVPSRGSYEQYFGPGTRLTVT.

The genes are TRBV7-8 and TRBJ2-7, with TRBD1 matching 8 bases. This CDR3 is built from 14 residues. CDR1 is SGHVS and CDR2 is FQNEAQ in the germline V gene. Losses at the gene ends were 4 bases for V and 2 bases for J; bases not matched to a gene: 4. CDR3 DNA: TGTGCCAGCAGCTCGGGGACAGGAACCTACGAGCAGTACTTC. It codes for CASSSGTGTYEQYF. The variable domain in full, completed from reference TRBV7-8 and TRBJ2-7, reads GAGVSQSPRYKVAKRGQDVALRCDPISGHVSLFWYQQALGQGPEFLTYFQNEAQLDKSGLPSDRFFAERPEGSVSTLKIQRTQQEDSAVYLCASSSGTGTYEQYFGPGTRLTVT.

The V gene is TRBV19, the J gene TRBJ1-2; D call uncertain. This CDR3 spans 13 amino acids. With 4 bases removed from V and 2 bases from J, the gap between germline ends came to 8 bases. Germline V CDR1 and CDR2: LNHDA, SQIVND (reference sequence). The CDR3 is CASSTGINYGYTF. The CDR3 region has the DNA TGTGCCAGTAGTACGGGAATCAACTATGGCTACACCTTC.

The V and J genes are TRBV11-1 and TRBJ1-4; no clear D. Germline V gene lookup returns CDR1 SGHAT and CDR2 FQDESV (reference sequence). This CDR3 region has 17 residues. With 5 bases removed from V and 0 bases from J, the gap between germline ends came to 16 bases. This CDR3 reads CASSDKVGFATNEKLFF. The CDR3 region has the DNA TGTGCCAGCAGCGACAAAGTTGGGTTTGCAACTAATGAAAAACTGTTTTTT.